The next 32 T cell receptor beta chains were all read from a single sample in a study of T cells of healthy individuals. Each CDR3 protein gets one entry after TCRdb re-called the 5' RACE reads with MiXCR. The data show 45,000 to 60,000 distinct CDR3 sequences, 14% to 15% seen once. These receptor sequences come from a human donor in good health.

This chain's CDR3 is CSPRRGDTEAFF. The CDR3 DNA sequence: TGCAGCCCTCGACGAGGGGACACTGAAGCTTTCTTT. The chain has TRBV29-1 and TRBJ1-1; D is possibly TRBD1 (5 bases). The CDR3 totals 12 residues. In germline, CDR1 is SQVTM, CDR2 ANQGSEA. V shed 8 bases and J shed 3 bases, with 13 bases lying between them.

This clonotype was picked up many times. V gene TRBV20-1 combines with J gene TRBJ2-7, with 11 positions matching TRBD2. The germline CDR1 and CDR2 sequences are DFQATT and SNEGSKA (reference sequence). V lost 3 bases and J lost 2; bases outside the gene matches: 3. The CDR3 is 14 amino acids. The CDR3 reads CSARGTSGPYEQYF. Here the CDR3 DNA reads TGCAGTGCTAGGGGGACTAGCGGCCCCTACGAGCAGTACTTC.

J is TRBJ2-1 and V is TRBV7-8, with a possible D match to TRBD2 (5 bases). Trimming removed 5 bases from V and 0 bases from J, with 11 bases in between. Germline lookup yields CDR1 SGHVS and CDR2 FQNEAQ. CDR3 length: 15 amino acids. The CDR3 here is CASSPSGGSYNEQFF. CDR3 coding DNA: TGTGCCAGCAGCCCGAGCGGAGGCTCCTACAATGAGCAGTTCTTC.

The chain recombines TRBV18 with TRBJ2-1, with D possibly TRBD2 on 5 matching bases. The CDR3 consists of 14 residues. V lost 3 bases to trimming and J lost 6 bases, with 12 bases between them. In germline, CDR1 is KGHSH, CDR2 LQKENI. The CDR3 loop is CASSPARRTNEQFF. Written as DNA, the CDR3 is TGTGCCAGCTCACCGGCGCGGAGGACCAATGAGCAGTTCTTC. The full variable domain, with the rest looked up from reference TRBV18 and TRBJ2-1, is NAGVMQNPRHLVRRRGQEARLRCSPMKGHSHVYWYRQLPEEGLKFMVYLQKENIIDESGMPKERFSAEFPKEGPSILRIQQVVRGDSAAYFCASSPARRTNEQFFGPGTRLTVL.

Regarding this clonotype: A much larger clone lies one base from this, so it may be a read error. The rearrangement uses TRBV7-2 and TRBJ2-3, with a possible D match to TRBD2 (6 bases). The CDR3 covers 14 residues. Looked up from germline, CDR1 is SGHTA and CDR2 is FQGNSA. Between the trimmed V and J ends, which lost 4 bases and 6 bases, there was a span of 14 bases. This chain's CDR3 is CASSWGVPRDTQYF. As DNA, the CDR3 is TGTGCCAGCAGCTGGGGGGTGCCGCGGGATACGCAGTATTTT.

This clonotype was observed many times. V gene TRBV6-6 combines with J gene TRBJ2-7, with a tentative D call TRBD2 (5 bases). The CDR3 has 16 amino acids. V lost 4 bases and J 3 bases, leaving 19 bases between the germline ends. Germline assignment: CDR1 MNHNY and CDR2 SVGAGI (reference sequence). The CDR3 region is CASSSPRAGGLYEQYF. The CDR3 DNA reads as TGTGCCAGCAGTTCTCCGCGGGCAGGCGGACTCTACGAGCAGTACTTC.

The CDR3 nucleotides read TGTGCCAGCACGACAGGGTTTAACAATGAGCAGTTCTTC. It codes for CASTTGFNNEQFF. This rearrangement joins TRBV6-2 or TRBV6-3 to TRBJ2-1; 7 bases are a match to TRBD1. The germline CDR1 and CDR2 sequences are MNHEY and SVGEGT. The CDR3 extends over 13 amino acids. Unmatched junction bases numbered 5, after V lost 7 bases and J lost 5 bases.

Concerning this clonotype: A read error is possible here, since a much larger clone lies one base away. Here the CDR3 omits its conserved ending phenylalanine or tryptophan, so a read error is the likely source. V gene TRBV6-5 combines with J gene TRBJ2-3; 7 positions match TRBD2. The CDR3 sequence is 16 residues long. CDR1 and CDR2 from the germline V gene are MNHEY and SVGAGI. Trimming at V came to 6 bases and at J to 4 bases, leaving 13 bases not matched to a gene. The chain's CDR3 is CASRISPGGVPDTQYS. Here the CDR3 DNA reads TGTGCCAGCAGGATTTCCCCTGGGGGGGTTCCAGATACGCAGTATTCT.

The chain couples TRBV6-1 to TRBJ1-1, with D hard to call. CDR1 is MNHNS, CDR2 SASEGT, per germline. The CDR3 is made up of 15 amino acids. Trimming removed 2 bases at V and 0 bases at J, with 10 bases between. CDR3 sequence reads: CASSEMDGMNTEAFF. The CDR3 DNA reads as TGTGCCAGCAGTGAAATGGACGGCATGAACACTGAAGCTTTCTTT.

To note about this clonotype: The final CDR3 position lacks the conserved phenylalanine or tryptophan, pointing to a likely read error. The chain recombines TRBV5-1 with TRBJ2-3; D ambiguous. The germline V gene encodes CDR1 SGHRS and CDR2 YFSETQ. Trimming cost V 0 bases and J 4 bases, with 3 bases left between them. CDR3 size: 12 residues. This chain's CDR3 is CASSLVADTQYS. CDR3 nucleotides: TGCGCCAGCAGCTTGGTTGCAGATACGCAGTATTCT.

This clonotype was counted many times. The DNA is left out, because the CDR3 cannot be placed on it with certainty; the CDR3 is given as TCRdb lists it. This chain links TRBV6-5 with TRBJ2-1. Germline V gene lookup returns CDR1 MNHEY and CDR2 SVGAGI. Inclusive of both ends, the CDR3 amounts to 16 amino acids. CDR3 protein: CASSSSLRFTYNEQFF.

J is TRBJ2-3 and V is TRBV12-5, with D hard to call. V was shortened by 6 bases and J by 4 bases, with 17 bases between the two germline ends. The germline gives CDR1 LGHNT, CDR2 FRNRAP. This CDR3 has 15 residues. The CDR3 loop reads CASGFLTGGPDTQYF. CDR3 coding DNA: TGTGCTAGTGGCTTCCTGACGGGCGGCCCAGATACGCAGTATTTT.

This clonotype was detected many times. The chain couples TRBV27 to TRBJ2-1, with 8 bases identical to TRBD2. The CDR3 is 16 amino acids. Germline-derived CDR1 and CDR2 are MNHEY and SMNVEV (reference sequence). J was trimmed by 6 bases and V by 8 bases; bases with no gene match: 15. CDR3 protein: CASGNQVREVRNEQFF. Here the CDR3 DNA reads TGTGCCAGCGGGAATCAGGTGCGGGAGGTTCGCAATGAGCAGTTCTTC.

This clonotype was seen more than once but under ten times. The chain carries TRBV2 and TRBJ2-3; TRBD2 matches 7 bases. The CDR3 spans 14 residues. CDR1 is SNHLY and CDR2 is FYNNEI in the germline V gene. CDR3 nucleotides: TGTGCGAGCGTTCGGGGACTAAACACAGATACGCAGTATTTT. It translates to CASVRGLNTDTQYF.

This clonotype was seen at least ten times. This CDR3 is CASSVTPGNPYEQYF. As DNA, the CDR3 is TGTGCCAGCAGCGTTACCCCGGGGAATCCTTACGAGCAGTACTTC. The V call is TRBV9, the J call TRBJ2-7, with D possibly being TRBD2 (5 bases). There are 15 residues in the CDR3. V shed 2 bases and J shed 4 bases, with 16 bases lying between them. Germline values: CDR1 SGDLS, CDR2 YYNGEE.

In DNA form, the CDR3 reads TGTGCCTGGATGGGGAAAGGGACAGGGATGTCCTATGGCAAAAACATTCAGTACTTC. Its protein is CAWMGKGTGMSYGKNIQYF. V gene TRBV30 combines with J gene TRBJ2-4; 9 nucleotides align to TRBD1. J lost 3 bases, V lost 4 bases, and 19 bases had no gene match. The CDR3 extends over 19 amino acids. Germline CDR1 is GTSNPN and CDR2 is SVGIG (reference sequence).

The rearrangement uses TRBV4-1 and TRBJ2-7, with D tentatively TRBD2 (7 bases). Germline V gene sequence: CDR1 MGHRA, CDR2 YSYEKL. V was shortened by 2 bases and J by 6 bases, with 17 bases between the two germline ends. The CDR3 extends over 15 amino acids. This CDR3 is CASSQPRGARREQYF. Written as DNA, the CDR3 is TGCGCCAGCAGCCAACCTCGGGGGGCGCGTCGCGAGCAGTACTTC.

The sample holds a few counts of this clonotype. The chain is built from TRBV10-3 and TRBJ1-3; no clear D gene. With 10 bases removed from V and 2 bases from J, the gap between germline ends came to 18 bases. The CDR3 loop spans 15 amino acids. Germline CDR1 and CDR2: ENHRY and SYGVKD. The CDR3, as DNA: TGTGCCACCGGGAAGGCCACACGCGCTGGAAACACCATATATTTT. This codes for CATGKATRAGNTIYF.

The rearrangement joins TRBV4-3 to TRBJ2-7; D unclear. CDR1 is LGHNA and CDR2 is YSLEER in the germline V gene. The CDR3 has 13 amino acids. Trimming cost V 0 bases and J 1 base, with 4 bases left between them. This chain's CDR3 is CASSQEVSYEQYF. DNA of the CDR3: TGCGCCAGCAGCCAAGAGGTGTCCTACGAGCAGTACTTC.

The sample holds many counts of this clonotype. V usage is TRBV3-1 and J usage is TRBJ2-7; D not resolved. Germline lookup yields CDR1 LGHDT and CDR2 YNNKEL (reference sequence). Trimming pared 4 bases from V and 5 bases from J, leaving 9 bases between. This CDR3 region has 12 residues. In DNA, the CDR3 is TGTGCCAGCAGCCTGTTGGGGAACGAGCAGTACTTC. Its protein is CASSLLGNEQYF.

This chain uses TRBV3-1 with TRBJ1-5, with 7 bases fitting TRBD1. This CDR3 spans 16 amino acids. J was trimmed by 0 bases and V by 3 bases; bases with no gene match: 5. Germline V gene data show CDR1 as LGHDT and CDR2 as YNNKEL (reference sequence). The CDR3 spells CASSHGTVNSNQPQHF. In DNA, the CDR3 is TGTGCCAGCAGCCACGGGACAGTCAATAGCAATCAGCCCCAGCATTTT. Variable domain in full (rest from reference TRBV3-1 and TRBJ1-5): DTAVSQTPKYLVTQMGNDKSIKCEQNLGHDTMYWYKQDSKKFLKIMFSYNNKELIINETVPNRFSPKSPDKAHLNLHINSLELGDSAVYFCASSHGTVNSNQPQHFGDGTRLSIL.

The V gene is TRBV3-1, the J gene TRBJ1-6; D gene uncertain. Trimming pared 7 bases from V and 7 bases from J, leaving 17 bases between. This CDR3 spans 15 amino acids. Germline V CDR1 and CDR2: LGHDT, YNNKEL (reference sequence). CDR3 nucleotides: TGTGCCAGCAAGCCCCGGGAAACAGCGAATTCACCCCTCCACTTT. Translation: CASKPRETANSPLHF.

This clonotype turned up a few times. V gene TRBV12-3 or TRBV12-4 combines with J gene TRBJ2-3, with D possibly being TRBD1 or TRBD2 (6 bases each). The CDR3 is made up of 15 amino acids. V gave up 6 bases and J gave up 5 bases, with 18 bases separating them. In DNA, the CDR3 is TGTGCCAGCAGCCTAACAGGGACTTATGAAGATACGCAGTATTTT. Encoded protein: CASSLTGTYEDTQYF.

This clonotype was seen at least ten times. The CDR3 sequence: CASSSLAAPLEQYF. The CDR3 bases are TGTGCCAGCAGCTCCTTAGCGGCCCCCCTCGAGCAGTACTTC. The chain employs TRBV5-4 and TRBJ2-7, with a tentative D call TRBD2 (6 bases). The CDR3 is 14 amino acids. CDR1 and CDR2 from the germline V gene are SGHNT and YYREEE (reference sequence). The germline V and J ends were trimmed by 3 bases and 6 bases, with 16 bases remaining between them.

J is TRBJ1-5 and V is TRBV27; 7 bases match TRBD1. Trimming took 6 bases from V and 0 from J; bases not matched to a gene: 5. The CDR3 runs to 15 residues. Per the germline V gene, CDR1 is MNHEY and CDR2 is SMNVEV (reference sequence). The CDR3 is CASRGTVYSNQPQHF. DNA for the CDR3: TGTGCCAGCAGGGGGACAGTCTATAGCAATCAGCCCCAGCATTTT.

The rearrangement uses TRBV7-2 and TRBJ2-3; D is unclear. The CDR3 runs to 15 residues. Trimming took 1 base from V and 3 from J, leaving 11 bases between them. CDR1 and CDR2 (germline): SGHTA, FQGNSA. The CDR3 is CASSLEPGWTDTQYF. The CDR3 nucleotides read TGTGCCAGCAGCTTAGAGCCGGGTTGGACAGATACGCAGTATTTT.

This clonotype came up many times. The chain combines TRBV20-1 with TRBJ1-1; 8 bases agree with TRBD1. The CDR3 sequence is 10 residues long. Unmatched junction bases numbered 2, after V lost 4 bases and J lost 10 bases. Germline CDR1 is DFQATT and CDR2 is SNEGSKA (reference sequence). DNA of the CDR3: TGCAGTGCTACCGGACAGGGAGCTTTCTTT. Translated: CSATGQGAFF.

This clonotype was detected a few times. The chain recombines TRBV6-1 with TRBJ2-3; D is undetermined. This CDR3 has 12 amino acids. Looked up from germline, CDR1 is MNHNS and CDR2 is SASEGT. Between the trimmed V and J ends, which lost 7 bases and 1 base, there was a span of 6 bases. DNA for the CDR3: TGTGCCAGCACCCAGGGCACAGATACGCAGTATTTT. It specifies CASTQGTDTQYF.

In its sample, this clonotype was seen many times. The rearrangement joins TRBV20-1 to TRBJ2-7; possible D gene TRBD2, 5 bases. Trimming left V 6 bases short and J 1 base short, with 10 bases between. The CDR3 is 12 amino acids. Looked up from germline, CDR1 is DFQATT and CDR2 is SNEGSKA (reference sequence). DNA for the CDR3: TGCAGTGCCCACGGGGTTTCCTACGAGCAGTACTTC. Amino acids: CSAHGVSYEQYF.

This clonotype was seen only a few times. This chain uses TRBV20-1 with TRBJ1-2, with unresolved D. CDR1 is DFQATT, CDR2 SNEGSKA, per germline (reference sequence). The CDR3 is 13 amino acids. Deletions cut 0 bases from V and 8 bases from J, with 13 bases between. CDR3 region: CSARDKVAEGYTF. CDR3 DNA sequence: TGCAGTGCTAGAGATAAAGTCGCCGAGGGCTACACCTTC.

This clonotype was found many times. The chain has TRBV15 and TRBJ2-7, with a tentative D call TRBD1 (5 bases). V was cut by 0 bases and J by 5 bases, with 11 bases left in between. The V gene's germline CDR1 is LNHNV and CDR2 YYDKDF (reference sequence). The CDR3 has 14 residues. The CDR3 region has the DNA TGTGCCACCAGCAGAGACAGGGCGGCCCACGAGCAGTACTTC. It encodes CATSRDRAAHEQYF.

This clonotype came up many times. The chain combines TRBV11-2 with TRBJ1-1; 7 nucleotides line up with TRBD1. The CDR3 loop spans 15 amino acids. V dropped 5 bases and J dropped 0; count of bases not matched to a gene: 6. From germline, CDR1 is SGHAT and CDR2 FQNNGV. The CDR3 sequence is CASSRRQGMNTEAFF. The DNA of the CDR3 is TGTGCCAGCAGCCGACGACAGGGAATGAACACTGAAGCTTTCTTT.